This T cell receptor (beta chain) was documented in a study of blood T cell repertoires in COVID-19. Study-wide background: Samples representing acute and convalescent COVID-19 were sourced from the United States, Italy and Spain. The cDNA or gDNA used as material had been derived from T cells, B-cell-depleted T cells, or PBMCs.

In the source study's methods: Estimation of nucleated cell counts was performed using reference gene primer amplification. Here immunoSEQ multiplex PCR was the method, and the copy in TCRdb shows in-frame clones only, minus some. From that table come the V and J calls and clone size; the DNA was used to work out D and trimming. The table lists about 20,000 clones, 79% of them singletons. This clone was observed a few times. Germline V gives CDR1 LNHDA, CDR2 SQIVND (reference sequence). CDR3 length equals 16 residues. Trimming pared 5 bases from V and 7 bases from J, leaving 21 bases between. The TCR originated in a man older than 75 with acute or convalescent COVID-19. V is TRBV19 and J is TRBJ1-5; D uncertain. Sequencing was carried out using peripheral blood. The CDR3 DNA reads TGTGCCAGTAGTTCTAGATATCCGGGAGAGGGCCAGCCCCAGCATTTT. Encoded protein: CASSSRYPGEGQPQHF.